Shown below are 3 T cell receptor beta chains from a single sample sequenced in a study of post-analysis software for immune sequencing data. Regarding the study as a whole: There were five TRBV segments more frequent in patients than controls, and TRBV5-6, TRBV5-1 and TRBV20-1 were among them.

The TCR beta cDNA libraries carried unique molecular identifiers. TCRdb fed the PCR reads into MiXCR, producing one record per CDR3 protein. The data show 450,000 to 700,000 distinct CDR3 sequences, 44% seen once. Antigens for these TCRs are unknown. Sequenced input: blood. The origin of the receptors is a girl between 5 and 17 years old with multiple sclerosis.

The table lists this clonotype with a few counts. The genes are TRBV12-3 or TRBV12-4 and TRBJ1-5, with D possibly matching TRBD1 (6 bases). Trimming shortened V by 1 base and J by 3 bases, and 10 bases separated the two germline ends. The CDR3 consists of 15 residues. CDR3 DNA: TGTGCCAGCAGTTTAGTAAGACAGGCCAATCAGCCCCAGCATTTT. Its protein is CASSLVRQANQPQHF.

The rearrangement uses TRBV28 and TRBJ2-1; TRBD1 is a possible D gene (5 bases). Trimming removed 3 bases at V and 7 bases at J, with 10 bases between. Per germline, CDR1 MDHEN and CDR2 SYDVKM. This CDR3 is built from 13 residues. This CDR3 is CASSLVGRNEQFF. CDR3 in DNA: TGTGCCAGCAGTTTGGTGGGGCGAAATGAGCAGTTCTTC.

V gene TRBV7-8 combines with J gene TRBJ1-1; D possibly corresponds to TRBD1 (6 bases). The V gene lost 8 bases and the J gene lost 2 bases, with 12 bases spanning the gap. Germline CDR1 and CDR2: SGHVS and FQNEAQ. This CDR3 is built from 13 residues. The DNA for the CDR3 is TGTGCCAGCGGCCACAGGGTTAACACTGAAGCTTTCTTT. It translates to CASGHRVNTEAFF.